This T cell receptor beta chain stems from a study of blood T cell repertoires in COVID-19. Study-level information: Acute and convalescent COVID-19 specimens originated in the United States, Italy and Spain. T cells, B-cell-depleted T cells, or PBMCs supplied cDNA or gDNA.

This clone is judged large. In the authors' methods: Amplification from reference gene primers served as the basis for estimated nucleated cell counts. The assay was immunoSEQ multiplex PCR, and TCRdb's table has in-frame clones only and misses some. D and trimming come from the DNA, and the V and J calls and clone size come from that table. The sample lists around 94,000 clones; 70% to 90% were seen once. V was clipped by 6 bases and J by 4 bases, with 13 bases between them. The length of the CDR3 is 14 residues. The V gene's germline CDR1 is MNHEY and CDR2 SVGEGT. The rearrangement links TRBV6-2 or TRBV6-3 to TRBJ1-3, with D maybe TRBD1 (5 bases). The sequenced material came from peripheral blood. The sequence was obtained from a man aged 45-65 years with active or convalescent COVID-19. The CDR3 bases are TGTGCCAGCAGCCAAAGGGGCTGGGGAAACACCATATATTTT. Amino acids: CASSQRGWGNTIYF.